This T cell receptor beta chain was captured by sequencing in a study of Ad26.COV2.S vaccination and SARS-CoV-2 variants. Overall study: The donor participated in the COV1001 trial, in its Ad26.COV2.S arm. Intramuscularly, Ad26.COV2.S was given either once or twice, 56 days apart. Study-level results: Spike-specific CD8+ and CD4+ T cell responses reportedly showed substantial breadth after vaccination. Possibly, TCR breadth and depth analyses underestimated total T cell responses.

In regard to this clone: The antigen remains unidentified.

Assay used: immunoSEQ multiplex PCR; TCRdb lists only in-frame clones, some missing. Of about 400,000 clones listed, 75% to 90% are singletons. Treatment reported: some 19 received Ad26.COV2.S at low or high dose, single or two shots; roughly 5 received placebo; per-sample allocation not given. Samples came from day 63 after the first vaccine or placebo injection. The CDR3 contains 12 residues. V lost 4 bases and J lost 7, with 8 bases in between. The V gene's germline CDR1 is SGHNT and CDR2 YENEEA. The TCR was taken from a person between 18 and 65 years old who received the Ad26.COV2.S COVID-19 vaccine or a placebo. The chain links TRBV11-3 to TRBJ2-1, with D uncertain. The sample consisted of peripheral blood, taken in a trial of Ad26.COV2.S vaccine versus placebo. The CDR3 sequence: CASSSLGNEQFF. The DNA of the CDR3 is TGTGCCAGCAGCTCGTTAGGGAATGAGCAGTTCTTC.